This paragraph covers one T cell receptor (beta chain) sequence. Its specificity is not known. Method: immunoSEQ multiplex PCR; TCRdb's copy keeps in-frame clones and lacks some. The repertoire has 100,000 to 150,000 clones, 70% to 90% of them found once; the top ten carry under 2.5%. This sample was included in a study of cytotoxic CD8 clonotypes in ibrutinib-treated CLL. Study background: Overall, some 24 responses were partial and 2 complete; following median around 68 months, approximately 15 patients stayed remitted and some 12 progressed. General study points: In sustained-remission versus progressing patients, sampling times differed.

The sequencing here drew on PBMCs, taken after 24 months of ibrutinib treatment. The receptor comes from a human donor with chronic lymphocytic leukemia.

The CDR3 spells CAVGAGGHEQYF. CDR3 bases: TGTGCCGTGGGGGCAGGGGGCCACGAGCAGTACTTC. This rearrangement joins TRBV30 to TRBJ2-7; the match to TRBD1 covers 8 bases. This CDR3 contains 12 residues. Trimming took 8 bases from V and 5 from J; bases not matched to a gene: 8. Germline V gene sequence: CDR1 GTSNPN, CDR2 SVGIG (reference sequence).